The clone carrying this T cell receptor beta chain came up a few times. Its specificity is unknown. As every portion of the isolated RNA was reverse transcribed, the sequencing read expressed TCRB transcripts. This table comes from immunoSEQ multiplex PCR, and its TCRdb copy is limited to in-frame clones, with some not included. The sample records approximately 470,000 clones, approximately 30% being singletons. This sample is part of a study of beta chain features in type 1 diabetes. Study-wide results and limits: TCRB CDR3s were moderately but significantly shorter in Type 1 diabetes patients in all four CD4+ subsets. Type 1 diabetes patients had fewer VDJ junction insertions and more deletions.

Germline CDR1 is MGHDK and CDR2 is SYGVNS. Deletions cut 1 base from V and 4 bases from J, with 10 bases between. This CDR3 spans 15 amino acids. Sequencing was performed on naive CD4+ T cells from blood. The receptor comes from a man aged 18 to 30 in good health. The chain employs TRBV25-1 and TRBJ2-2; D is uncertain. The CDR3 sequence is CASSESRGPTGELFF. CDR3 in DNA: TGTGCCAGCAGTGAATCGAGAGGCCCCACCGGGGAGCTGTTTTTT.